This paragraph covers one TCR beta chain sequence. The entry originates in a study of T-cell memory formation after mild COVID-19. It was 5'RACE with constant-segment primers that produced the TCR alpha and TCR beta cDNA libraries, which carried sample barcodes and UMIs. MiXCR, applied by TCRdb to the 5' RACE reads, yields one record per CDR3 protein. Altogether 400,000 to 500,000 distinct CDR3 sequences are present, approximately 24% being singletons, with the ten largest covering 8.5% to 10%. V gave up 0 bases and J gave up 5 bases, with 11 bases separating them. Germline CDR1 and CDR2: SGHRS and YFSETQ. CDR3 length: 14 amino acids.

V and J are TRBV5-1 and TRBJ2-5; D gene uncertain. This TCR derives from an adult woman who had mild COVID-19 (a few samples of this study predate the infection). Cell type and time point are not known. Material: PBMCs or a T cell subset sorted from them (not recorded which). The CDR3 DNA is TGCGCCAGCAGCTTGGGAACGCAGGTGGAGACCCAGTACTTC. Its translation is CASSLGTQVETQYF. Full variable domain (missing parts from reference TRBV5-1 and TRBJ2-5): KAGVTQTPRYLIKTRGQQVTLSCSPISGHRSVSWYQQTPGQGLQFLFEYFSETQRNKGNFPGRFSGRQFSNSRSEMNVSTLELGDSALYLCASSLGTQVETQYFGPGTRLLVL.